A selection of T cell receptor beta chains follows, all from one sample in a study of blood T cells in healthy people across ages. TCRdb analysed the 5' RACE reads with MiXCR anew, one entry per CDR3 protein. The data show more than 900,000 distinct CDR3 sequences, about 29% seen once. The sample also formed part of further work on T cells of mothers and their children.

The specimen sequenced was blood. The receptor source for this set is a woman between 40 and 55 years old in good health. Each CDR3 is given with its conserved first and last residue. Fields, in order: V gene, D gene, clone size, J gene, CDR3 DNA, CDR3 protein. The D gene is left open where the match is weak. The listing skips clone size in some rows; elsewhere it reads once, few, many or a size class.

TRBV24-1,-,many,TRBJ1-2,TGTGCCACCAGTGAAACAGCTAACTATGGCTACACCTTC,CATSETANYGYTF
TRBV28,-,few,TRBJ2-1,TGTGCCAGCAGTTTAGGGGGGTGGGCCTCCTCCTACAGTGAGCAGTTCTTC,CASSLGGWASSYSEQFF
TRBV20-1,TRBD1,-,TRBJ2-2,TGCAGTGCTGTCCGGACAGGGTTCACCGGGGAGCTGTTTTTT,CSAVRTGFTGELFF
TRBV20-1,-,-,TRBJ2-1,TGCAGTGCGATCCGGGACAGATTGCTCACTCAAGGGGGGATATACAATGAGCAGTTCTTC,CSAIRDRLLTQGGIYNEQFF
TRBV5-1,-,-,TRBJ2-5,TGCGCCAGCTCCACGGGACGGTCGACGCAAGAGACCCAGTACTTC,CASSTGRSTQETQYF
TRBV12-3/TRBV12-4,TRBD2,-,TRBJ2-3,TGTGCCAGCAAAGGCGGGGGGCAGGGAGATACGCAGTATTTT,CASKGGGQGDTQYF
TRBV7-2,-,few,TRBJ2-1,TGTGCCAGCAGCTTAGTCCGCCGGGTTAGTTCGGGTGAGCAGTTCTTC,CASSLVRRVSSGEQFF
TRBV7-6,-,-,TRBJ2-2,TGTGCCAGCAGCTGGGGGGACCGCAACACCGGGGAGCTGTTTTTT,CASSWGDRNTGELFF
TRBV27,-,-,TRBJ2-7,TGTGCCAGCAGTTTTGGGGGGAGAAACGAGCAGTACTTC,CASSFGGRNEQYF
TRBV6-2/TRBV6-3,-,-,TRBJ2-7,TGTGCCAGCAGTTACTCGAGGGCTCGACAGCGGAGCTCCTACGAGCAGTACTTC,CASSYSRARQRSSYEQYF
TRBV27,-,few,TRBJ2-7,TGTGCCAGCAGTTTATCAGGACAGCAACTTTACGAGCAGTACTTC,CASSLSGQQLYEQYF
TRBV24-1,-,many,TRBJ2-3,TGTGCCACCAGTGATGCCAGGGCAGATACGCAGTATTTT,CATSDARADTQYF
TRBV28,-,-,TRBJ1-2,TGTGCCAGCAGTTTCAGACAGATCTATGGCTACACCTTC,CASSFRQIYGYTF
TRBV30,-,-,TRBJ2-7,TGTGCCTGGAGAGCTAGAGGCGTGACCTACGAGCAGTACTTC,CAWRARGVTYEQYF
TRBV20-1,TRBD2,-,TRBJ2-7,TGCAGTGCTAGAGGGTCGACTAGCGGGGGGGCAGGAGAGCAGTACTTC,CSARGSTSGGAGEQYF
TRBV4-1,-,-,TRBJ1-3,TGCGCCAGCAGCCAAGATCTAGGGCTACTCTCTGGAAACACCATATATTTT,CASSQDLGLLSGNTIYF
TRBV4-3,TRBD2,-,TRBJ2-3,TGCGCCAGCAGCCAAGATCGGGGGGTTTCTAGCACAGATACGCAGTATTTT,CASSQDRGVSSTDTQYF
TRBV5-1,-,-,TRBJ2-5,TGCGCCAGCAGCTTGGGGTCTGGCCCTCGGGAGACCCAGTACTTC,CASSLGSGPRETQYF
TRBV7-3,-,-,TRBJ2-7,TGTGCCAGCAGCCCTCTGAGCAGTTCCGACGGGGATGAGCAGTACTTC,CASSPLSSSDGDEQYF
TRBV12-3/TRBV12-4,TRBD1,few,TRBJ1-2,TGTGCCAGCAGCTCTACAGGGGACACCTATGGCTACACCTTC,CASSSTGDTYGYTF
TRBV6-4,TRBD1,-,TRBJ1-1,TGTCAGGCTAGGGGGCGAAAATTCACTGAAGCTTTCTTT,CQARGRKFTEAFF
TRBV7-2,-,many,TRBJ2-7,TGTGCCAGCAGGAGGGGGGGGTCCGGCTCCTACGAGCAGTACTTC,CASRRGGSGSYEQYF
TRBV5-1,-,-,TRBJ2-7,TGCGCCAGCAGCTCCGCTCAAATCAATGAGCAGTACTTC,CASSSAQINEQYF
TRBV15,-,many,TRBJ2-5,TGTGCCACCAGCACCCAGGACATCCAAGAGACCCAGTACTTC,CATSTQDIQETQYF
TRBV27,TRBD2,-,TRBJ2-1,TGTGCCAGCAGCACAGGGTCTTTGCTAGCGGGAGTTTATGAGCAGTTCTTC,CASSTGSLLAGVYEQFF
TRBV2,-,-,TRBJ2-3,TGTGCCAACAGGGTGAGCACAGATACGCAGTATTTT,CANRVSTDTQYF
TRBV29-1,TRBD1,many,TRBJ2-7,TGCAGCGTACAAATAGGACAGGGAAAGTTCTACGAGCAGTACTTC,CSVQIGQGKFYEQYF
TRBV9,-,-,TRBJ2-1,TGTGCCAGCAGCGTGGCCCCGGGGGTGGGGCACAATGAGCAGTTCTTC,CASSVAPGVGHNEQFF
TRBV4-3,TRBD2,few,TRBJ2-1,TGCGCCGGCAGCCAAGACGGGGGAGGGTACAATGAGCAGTTCTTC,CAGSQDGGGYNEQFF
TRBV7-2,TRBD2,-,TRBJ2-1,TGTGCCAGCAGCTCGGGACTAGCGGTCGGTATGAATGAGCAGTTCTTC,CASSSGLAVGMNEQFF
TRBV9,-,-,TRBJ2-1,TGTGCCAGCAGCGTAGCTAACGCTAATGAGCAGTTCTTC,CASSVANANEQFF
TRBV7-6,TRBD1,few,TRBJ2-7,TGTGCCAGCAGCTCCTTTAAGGGGGGGGACAGGGCCTACGAGCAGTACTTC,CASSSFKGGDRAYEQYF
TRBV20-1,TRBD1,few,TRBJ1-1,TGCAGTGCTAGAGACGGACAGGGGATTGAAGCTTTCTTT,CSARDGQGIEAFF
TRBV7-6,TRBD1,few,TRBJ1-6,TGTGCCAGCAGCTCACAGGGGCGGGGGGGCGAACCCCTCCACTTT,CASSSQGRGGEPLHF
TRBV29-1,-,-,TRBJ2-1,TGCAGCGTTGCCGGACAGTCTGAGGGCTATGAGCAGTTCTTC,CSVAGQSEGYEQFF
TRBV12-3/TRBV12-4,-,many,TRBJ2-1,TGTGCCAGCAGTTTTGACAGGCGAAACTACAATGAGCAGTTCTTC,CASSFDRRNYNEQFF
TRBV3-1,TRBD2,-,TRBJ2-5,TGTGCCAGCAGCCCCCATAGATCGGGGGGAATATCGGGGACCCAGTACTTC,CASSPHRSGGISGTQYF
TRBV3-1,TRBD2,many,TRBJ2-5,TGTGCCAGCAGCCAAGGACTAGCGGACAATGCCCAAGAGACCCAGTACTTC,CASSQGLADNAQETQYF
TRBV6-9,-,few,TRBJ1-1,TGTGCCAGCAGCTCCACTGAAGCTTTCTTT,CASSSTEAFF
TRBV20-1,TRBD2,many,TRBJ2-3,TGCAGTGCTAGGGGGACTAGCGGGGGGGCCCCAGATACGCAGTATTTT,CSARGTSGGAPDTQYF
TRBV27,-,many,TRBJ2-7,TGTGCCAGCAGTCGGACGGTGACCTACGAGCAGTACTTC,CASSRTVTYEQYF
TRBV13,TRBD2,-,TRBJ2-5,TGTGCCAGCAGCTCCCGGACTAGCGGGGGGGCCGAGGAGACCCAGTACTTC,CASSSRTSGGAEETQYF
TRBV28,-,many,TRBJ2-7,TGTGCCAGCAGTCTCCACGCGGGGGCAGGCGAGCAGTACTTC,CASSLHAGAGEQYF
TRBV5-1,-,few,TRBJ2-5,TGCGCCAGCAGCTTGGGTGCCTTGGGTAGCGGCCAAGAGACCCAGTACTTC,CASSLGALGSGQETQYF
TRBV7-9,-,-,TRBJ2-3,TGTGCCAGCACCTGGGGGGGGCTCTCAGATACGCAGTATTTT,CASTWGGLSDTQYF
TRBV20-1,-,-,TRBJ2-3,TGCAGTGCTAGCGCCTGGGAGCCCCCGTACACAGATACGCAGTATTTT,CSASAWEPPYTDTQYF
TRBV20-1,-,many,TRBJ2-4,TGCAGTGCTAGAGATACGCAGGGAAACATTCAGTACTTC,CSARDTQGNIQYF
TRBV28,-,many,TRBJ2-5,TGTGCCAGCAGTGACCCATCGGGTGAGACCCAGTACTTC,CASSDPSGETQYF
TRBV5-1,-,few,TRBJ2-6,TGCGCCAGCAGCCCCGGACAAAACTCTGGGGCCAACGTCCTGACTTTC,CASSPGQNSGANVLTF
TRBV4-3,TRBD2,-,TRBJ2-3,TGCGCCAGCAGCCAAGATGTCGGGACTAGAAATACGCAGTATTTT,CASSQDVGTRNTQYF